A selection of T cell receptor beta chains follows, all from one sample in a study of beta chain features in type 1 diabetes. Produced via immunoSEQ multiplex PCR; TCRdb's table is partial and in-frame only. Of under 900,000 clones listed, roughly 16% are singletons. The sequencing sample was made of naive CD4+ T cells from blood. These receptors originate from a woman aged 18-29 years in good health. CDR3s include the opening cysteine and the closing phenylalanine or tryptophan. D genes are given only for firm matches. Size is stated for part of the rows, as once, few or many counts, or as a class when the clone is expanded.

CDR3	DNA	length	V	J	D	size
CASSISPRLVGANVLTF	TGTGCCAGTAGTATATCCCCAAGGCTAGTTGGGGCCAACGTCCTGACTTTC	17	TRBV19	TRBJ2-6	NA	few
CASTQLTNTVRQPQHF	TGTGCCAGTACCCAACTCACGAACACCGTTCGTCAGCCCCAGCATTTT	16	TRBV19	TRBJ1-5	NA	few
CASSTGLAGVDTQYF	TGTGCCAGCAGCACGGGACTAGCGGGAGTAGATACGCAGTATTTT	15	TRBV7-2	TRBJ2-3	TRBD2	few
CASSFSSAADTQYF	TGTGCCAGCAGCTTTTCTAGTGCGGCAGATACGCAGTATTTT	14	TRBV7-2	TRBJ2-3	NA	NA
CASSQAAGDYGYTF	TGTGCCAGCAGCCAAGCCGCGGGGGACTATGGCTACACCTTC	14	TRBV4-2	TRBJ1-2	NA	few
CASSTGRTGHYGYTF	TGTGCCAGCAGCACTGGGAGGACAGGGCACTATGGCTACACCTTC	15	TRBV5-4	TRBJ1-2	TRBD1	NA
CASSPSENTEAFF	TGTGCCAGCTCCCCGTCGGAGAACACTGAAGCTTTCTTT	13	TRBV18	TRBJ1-1	NA	NA
CASSLSGGLGNKQFF	TGTGCCAGCAGTTTATCTGGGGGCCTGGGCAATAAGCAGTTCTTC	15	TRBV27	TRBJ2-1	NA	NA
CASSLTRLAGGPGEQFF	TGTGCCAGCAGCTTAACCCGACTAGCGGGAGGGCCCGGTGAGCAGTTCTTC	17	TRBV7-3	TRBJ2-1	TRBD2	NA
CASSVGRGRGETQYF	TGTGCCAGCAGCGTTGGAAGGGGTCGTGGAGAGACCCAGTACTTC	15	TRBV9	TRBJ2-5	NA	NA
CASSYLQVNEQYF	TGTGCCAGCAGTTACTTACAGGTCAACGAGCAGTACTTC	13	TRBV6-6	TRBJ2-7	NA	NA
CASSFGSSYNEQFF	TGCGCCAGCAGCTTCGGGAGCTCCTACAATGAGCAGTTCTTC	14	TRBV5-1	TRBJ2-1	NA	NA
CASSTGLAGGTGELFF	TGCGCCAGCAGCACCGGACTAGCGGGAGGCACCGGGGAGCTGTTTTTT	16	TRBV5-1	TRBJ2-2	TRBD2	few
CASSQDPRRTDSYNEQFF	TGTGCCAGCAGCCAAGATCCGCGAAGGACAGACTCCTACAATGAGCAGTTCTTC	18	TRBV4-2	TRBJ2-1	NA	NA
CASSLGGDIQYF	TGTGCCAGCAGCTTAGGTGGGGACATTCAGTACTTC	12	TRBV11-2	TRBJ2-4	NA	NA
CASSLGVLGGYQETQYF	TGTGCCAGCAGTTTAGGAGTTCTGGGGGGATACCAAGAGACCCAGTACTTC	17	TRBV28	TRBJ2-5	NA	NA
CASSQVGGRNQPQHF	TGCGCCAGCAGCCAAGTCGGGGGGCGAAATCAGCCCCAGCATTTT	15	TRBV4-3	TRBJ1-5	NA	few
CASSVSGSGGLYF	TGTGCCAGCAGCGTCAGCGGGAGTGGGGGGCTGTACTTC	13	TRBV5-4	TRBJ2-7	TRBD2	few
CASGFPGTVTYEQYF	TGTGCCAGCGGGTTCCCCGGGACAGTCACCTACGAGCAGTACTTC	15	TRBV28	TRBJ2-7	TRBD1	NA
CASSPGTGELFF	TGTGCCAGCAGCCCAGGAACCGGGGAGCTGTTTTTT	12	TRBV13	TRBJ2-2	NA	NA
CASCRTVSYEQYF	TGTGCCAGCTGTAGGACGGTATCCTACGAGCAGTACTTC	13	TRBV2	TRBJ2-7	NA	NA
CASSYTGIYGYTF	TGTGCCAGCAGTTACACGGGGATCTATGGCTACACCTTC	13	TRBV6-5	TRBJ1-2	NA	NA
CASSLALGGTGGTQYF	TGTGCCAGCAGCTTAGCGCTAGGAGGGACAGGAGGGACCCAGTACTTC	16	TRBV7-3	TRBJ2-5	TRBD1	NA
CASSVAPLPGDEQYF	TGTGCCAGCAGCGTAGCTCCCCTCCCCGGGGACGAGCAGTACTTC	15	TRBV9	TRBJ2-7	NA	NA
CASSLGARAEAFF	TGTGCCAGCAGCTTAGGGGCCAGAGCTGAAGCTTTCTTT	13	TRBV7-9	TRBJ1-1	NA	few
CASSPGQGSTGANVLTF	TGCGCCAGCAGCCCGGGACAGGGCAGCACTGGGGCCAACGTCCTGACTTTC	17	TRBV4-3	TRBJ2-6	TRBD1	NA
CASSYMTGGHYEQYF	TGTGCCAGCAGTTACATGACAGGGGGGCACTACGAGCAGTACTTC	15	TRBV6-5	TRBJ2-7	TRBD1	few
CASSQGTSRNNEQFF	TGTGCCAGCAGCCAAGGGACTAGCAGAAACAATGAGCAGTTCTTC	15	TRBV7-3	TRBJ2-1	TRBD2	few
CSPPHELYNEQFF	TGCAGCCCTCCGCACGAACTCTACAATGAGCAGTTCTTC	13	TRBV29-1	TRBJ2-1	NA	few
CASSLLQGERRWKLFF	TGTGCCAGCAGTTTGTTACAGGGGGAACGGCGGTGGAAACTGTTTTTT	16	TRBV28	TRBJ1-4	TRBD1	NA
CASSLGTREKLFF	TGTGCCAGCAGTTTAGGCACACGGGAAAAACTGTTTTTT	13	TRBV28	TRBJ1-4	NA	NA
CASSSPSGGAYEQYF	TGTGCCAGCAGTTCCCCTAGCGGAGGGGCCTACGAGCAGTACTTC	15	TRBV28	TRBJ2-7	TRBD2	NA
CASSSTAGRTRSKEF	TGTGCCAGCAGCAGCACAGCGGGACGGACGAGGTCGAAAGAATTC	15	TRBV9	TRBJ2-7	TRBD2	NA
CASSAHYTGELFF	TGTGCCAGCAGCGCCCATTACACCGGGGAGCTGTTTTTT	13	TRBV25-1	TRBJ2-2	NA	NA
CASSRLDSNSGANVLTF	TGCGCCAGCAGCCGGCTCGACAGCAACTCTGGGGCCAACGTCCTGACTTTC	17	TRBV5-1	TRBJ2-6	NA	NA
CASNKLAGSTGELFF	TGCGCCAGCAATAAACTAGCGGGAAGTACCGGGGAGCTGTTTTTT	15	TRBV5-1	TRBJ2-2	TRBD2	NA
CASSLVGLSQLDTQYF	TGTGCCAGCAGCCTAGTGGGGTTGTCTCAACTGGATACGCAGTATTTT	16	TRBV7-2	TRBJ2-3	NA	NA
CASSLGGLGNYGYTF	TGTGCCAGCAGTCTTGGTGGGCTGGGGAACTATGGCTACACCTTC	15	TRBV28	TRBJ1-2	NA	NA
CASSVAASGPYEQFF	TGTGCCAGCAGCGTAGCGGCTAGTGGGCCCTATGAGCAGTTCTTC	15	TRBV9	TRBJ2-1	NA	NA
CASSYPLGTEAFF	TGTGCCAGCAGTTACCCGCTGGGCACTGAAGCTTTCTTT	13	TRBV28	TRBJ1-1	NA	few
CASGTAWGTQYF	TGTGCCAGCGGGACCGCTTGGGGTACGCAGTATTTT	12	TRBV7-2	TRBJ2-3	NA	NA
CASSYSGYGETQYF	TGTGCCAGCAGCTACTCGGGGTATGGAGAGACCCAGTACTTC	14	TRBV11-2	TRBJ2-5	NA	NA
CASSEYRGTSGNTIYF	TGTGCCAGCAGTGAATACCGGGGGACCTCTGGAAACACCATATATTTT	16	TRBV25-1	TRBJ1-3	NA	few
CASNKGLAVSSYEQYF	TGCGCCAGCAACAAGGGACTAGCGGTCTCCTCCTACGAGCAGTACTTC	16	TRBV5-1	TRBJ2-7	TRBD2	NA
CASSVSGTGEETQYF	TGTGCCAGCAGCGTAAGTGGGACAGGGGAAGAGACCCAGTACTTC	15	TRBV9	TRBJ2-5	TRBD1	few
CASSRPRGGSSYNEQFF	TGTGCCAGCAGCCGACCACGGGGGGGAAGCTCCTACAATGAGCAGTTCTTC	17	TRBV7-2	TRBJ2-1	TRBD2	NA
CASSLLRGDGYTF	TGTGCCAGCAGTTTATTGCGGGGTGATGGCTACACCTTC	13	TRBV27	TRBJ1-2	NA	few
CASSPRTGNTGELFF	TGTGCCAGCAGCCCTAGGACAGGGAACACCGGGGAGCTGTTTTTT	15	TRBV7-3	TRBJ2-2	TRBD1	NA